This TCR beta chain was sequenced in a study of shared clonotypes between healthy human individuals. Per the study methods: For the immunoSEQ data, sequences were junction-only without quality scores, so filtering differed. Libraries were prepared by immunoSEQ multiplex PCR; TCRdb keeps only in-frame clonotypes and omits some of them. That table furnishes V, J and clone size, whereas the DNA furnished D and trimming. The top ten clones hold 0.35% to 0.45% of a sample with approximately 2.5 million clones, under 95% of them seen once. Trimming at V came to 5 bases and at J to 5 bases, leaving 8 bases not matched to a gene. This CDR3 is built from 14 residues. Germline V gene data show CDR1 as SGHAT and CDR2 as FQNNGV. Donors had no recently reported acute infections or vaccinations and were HIV-negative.

Material for sequencing was naive CD4+ T cells from PBMCs. Subset defined: CD45RA+ positively selected. The chain links TRBV11-2 to TRBJ1-2, with 7 nucleotides matching TRBD1. The TCR was taken from a man aged 18-30 years in good health. Some clones in this sample may be carry-over from other donors' samples. CDR3 DNA sequence: TGTGCCAGCAGCCCCCGGGACAGTATTTATGGCTACACCTTC. Translated, it gives CASSPRDSIYGYTF.